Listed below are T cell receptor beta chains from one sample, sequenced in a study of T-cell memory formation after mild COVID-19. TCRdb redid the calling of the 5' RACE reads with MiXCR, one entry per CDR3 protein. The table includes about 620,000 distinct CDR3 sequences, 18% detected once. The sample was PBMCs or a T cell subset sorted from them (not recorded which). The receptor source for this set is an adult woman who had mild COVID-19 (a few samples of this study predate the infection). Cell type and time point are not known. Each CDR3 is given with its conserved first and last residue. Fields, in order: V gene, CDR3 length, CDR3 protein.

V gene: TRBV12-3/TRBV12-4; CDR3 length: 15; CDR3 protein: CASSLAGQGTAEAFF
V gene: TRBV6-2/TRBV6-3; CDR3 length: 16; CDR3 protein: CASSPHGQPNTGELFF
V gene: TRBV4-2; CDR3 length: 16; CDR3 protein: CASSQDSSSLNAEAFF
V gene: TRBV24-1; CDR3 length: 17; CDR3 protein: CATSDFKGQGAIGELFF
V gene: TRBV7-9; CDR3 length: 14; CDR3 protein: CASSERGFTDTQYF
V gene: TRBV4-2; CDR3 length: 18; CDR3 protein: CASSQDDPARVSYNEQFF
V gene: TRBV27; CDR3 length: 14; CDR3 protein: CASRDGLTNTEAFF
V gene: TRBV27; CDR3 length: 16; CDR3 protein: CASRPGSGGTFWEQFF
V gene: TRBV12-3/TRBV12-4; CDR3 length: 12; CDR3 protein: CASSLSFETQYF
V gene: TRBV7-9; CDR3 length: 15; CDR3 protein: CASSGGRREEETQYF
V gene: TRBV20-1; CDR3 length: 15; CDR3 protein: CSARVLPRRVTEAFF
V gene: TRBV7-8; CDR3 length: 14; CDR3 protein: CASSLGMGNTEAFF
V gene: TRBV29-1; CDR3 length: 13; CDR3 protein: CSAWDRGQNGYTF
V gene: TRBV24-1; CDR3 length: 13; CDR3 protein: CATSDLRSYEQYF
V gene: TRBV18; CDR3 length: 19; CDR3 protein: CASSPVGQGLNSGANVLTF
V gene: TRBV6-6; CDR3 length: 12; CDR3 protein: CASSYPDGAQHF
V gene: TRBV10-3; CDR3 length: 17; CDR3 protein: CAISEGQLEGPRNEQFF
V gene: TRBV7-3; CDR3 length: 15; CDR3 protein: CASSLMAGGRDTQYF
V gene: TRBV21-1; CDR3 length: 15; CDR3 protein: CASSKSSGMNTEAFF
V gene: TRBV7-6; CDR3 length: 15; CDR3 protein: CASSAPWGERTEAFF
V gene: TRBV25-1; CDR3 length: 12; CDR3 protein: CASRDLSYEQYF
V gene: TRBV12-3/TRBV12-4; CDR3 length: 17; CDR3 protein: CASSLIGGGDPTNEQFF
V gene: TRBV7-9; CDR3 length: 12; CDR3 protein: CASNALAYEQYF
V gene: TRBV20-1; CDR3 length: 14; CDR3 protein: CSASLAGGQETQYF
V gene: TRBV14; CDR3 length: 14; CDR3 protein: CASSRWTSYETQYF
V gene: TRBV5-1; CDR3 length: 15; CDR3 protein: CASSLSSGGNTEAFF
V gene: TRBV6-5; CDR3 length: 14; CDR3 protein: CASTPQGQGATQYF
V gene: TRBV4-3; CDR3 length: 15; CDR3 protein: CASSQQDGGDTEAFF
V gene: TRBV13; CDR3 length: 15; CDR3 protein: CASSLGGGGAGELFF
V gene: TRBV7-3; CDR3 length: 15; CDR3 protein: CASSLGPGKTDTQYF
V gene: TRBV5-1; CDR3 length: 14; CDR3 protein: CASSFSGPNTEAFF
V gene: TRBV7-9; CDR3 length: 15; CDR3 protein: CASSYRTSSYNEQFF
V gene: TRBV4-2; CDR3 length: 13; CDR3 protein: CASRGAGYNEQFF
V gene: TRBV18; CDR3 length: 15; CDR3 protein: CASSPVGLGSGEQYF
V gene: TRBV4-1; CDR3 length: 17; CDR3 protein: CASSRGQGTSSNYGYTF
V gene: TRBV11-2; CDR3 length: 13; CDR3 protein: CASSVGRDYEQYF
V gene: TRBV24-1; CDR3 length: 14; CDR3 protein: CATRAGGASGGYTF
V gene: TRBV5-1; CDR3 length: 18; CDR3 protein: CASSLGPGGQGSSHEQYF
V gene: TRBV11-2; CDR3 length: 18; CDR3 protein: CASSQRRTSGFRTDTQYF
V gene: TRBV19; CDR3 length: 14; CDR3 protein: CASSTETGSGELFF
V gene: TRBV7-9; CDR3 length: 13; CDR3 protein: CASSLGTVAEAFF
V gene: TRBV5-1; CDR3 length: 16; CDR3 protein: CASSAFGLAGAYEQYF
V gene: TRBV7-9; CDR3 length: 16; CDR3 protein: CASSPPTTAEYNEQFF
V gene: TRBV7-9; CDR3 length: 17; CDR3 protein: CASKTRTSGGAADTQYF
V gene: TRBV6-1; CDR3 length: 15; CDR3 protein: CASHARGQGFGEQYF
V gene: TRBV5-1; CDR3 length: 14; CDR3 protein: CASSLDGGYNEQFF
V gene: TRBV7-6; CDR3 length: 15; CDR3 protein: CASSLSPRIQETQYF
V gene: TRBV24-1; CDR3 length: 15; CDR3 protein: CATSPQGPSNQPQHF
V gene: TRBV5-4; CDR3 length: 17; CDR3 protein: CASSFGRLAGGLDAQYF
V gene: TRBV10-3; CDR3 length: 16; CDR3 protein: CAISVRSGQGTSEQYF
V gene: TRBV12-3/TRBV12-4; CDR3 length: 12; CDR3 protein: CASSSYIDTQYF
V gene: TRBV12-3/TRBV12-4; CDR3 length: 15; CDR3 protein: CASSSWTSGYYEQYF
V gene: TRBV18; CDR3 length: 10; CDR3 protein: CASSAETQYF
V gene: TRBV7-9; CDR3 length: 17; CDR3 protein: CASSLRVPGQGIYEQYF
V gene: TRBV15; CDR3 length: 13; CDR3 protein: CATSRAGYYGYTF
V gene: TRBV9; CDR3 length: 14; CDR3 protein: CASSPWDSGYGYTF
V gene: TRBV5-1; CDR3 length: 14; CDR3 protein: CASRLEMLNSPLHF
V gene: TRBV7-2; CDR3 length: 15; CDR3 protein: CASSLGMGTADTQYF
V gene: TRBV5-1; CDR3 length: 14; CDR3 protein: CASSLVGRLDEQYF